The rows below give T cell receptor beta chains drawn from one sample of a study of T cells in localized non-small cell lung cancer. Method: immunoSEQ multiplex PCR; TCRdb's copy keeps in-frame clones and lacks some. The sample contains 75,000 to 90,000 clones, 84% of which appear only once. Sequenced here: peripheral blood, sampled before any cancer treatment. The receptors shown here come from a man aged 40 to 75 with stage I lung adenocarcinoma. CDR3s include the opening cysteine and the closing phenylalanine or tryptophan. A D gene is named only where the DNA matches it firmly.

CDR3: CASSLKDTQYF
DNA: TGTGCCAGCAGCTTAAAAGATACGCAGTATTTT
J: TRBJ2-3
V: TRBV7-2
D: .

CDR3: CASSEWGRTNTEAFF
DNA: TGTGCCAGCAGTGAATGGGGACGAACGAACACTGAAGCTTTCTTT
J: TRBJ1-1
V: TRBV25-1
D: .

CDR3: CAWSVRGDTQYF
DNA: TGTGCCTGGAGTGTACGCGGGGATACGCAGTATTTT
J: TRBJ2-3
V: TRBV30
D: .

CDR3: CASSRGGRLNEKLFF
DNA: TGTGCCTCTAGTAGAGGCGGACGGCTTAATGAAAAACTGTTTTTT
J: TRBJ1-4
V: TRBV19
D: .

CDR3: CASSPGGGREEKLFF
DNA: TGTGCCAGTAGTCCGGGGGGCGGACGGGAGGAAAAACTGTTTTTT
J: TRBJ1-4
V: TRBV19
D: .

CDR3: CASSLAGGPPQETQYF
DNA: TGTGCCAGCAGCTTAGCAGGGGGGCCCCCTCAAGAGACCCAGTACTTC
J: TRBJ2-5
V: TRBV7-9
D: .

CDR3: CASSLLPTGGNEQFF
DNA: TGTGCCAGCAGCTTACTACCGACAGGGGGCAATGAGCAGTTCTTC
J: TRBJ2-1
V: TRBV7-8
D: TRBD1

CDR3: CASSPGTSGPDEQFF
DNA: TGTGCCAGCAGCCCGGGGACTAGCGGCCCGGATGAGCAGTTCTTC
J: TRBJ2-1
V: TRBV7-3
D: TRBD2

CDR3: CASSPNPNNFYGYTF
DNA: TGTGCCAGCTCACCAAACCCAAACAACTTCTATGGCTACACCTTC
J: TRBJ1-2
V: TRBV18
D: .

CDR3: CASRLQNTEAFF
DNA: TGTGCCAGCAGGCTACAGAACACTGAAGCTTTCTTT
J: TRBJ1-1
V: TRBV11-1
D: .

CDR3: CASSQDIHRGISQYF
DNA: TGCGCCAGCAGCCAAGATATACACAGGGGGATATCGCAGTATTTT
J: TRBJ2-3
V: TRBV4-3
D: TRBD1

CDR3: CASSLVGRAATDTQYF
DNA: TGTGCCAGCAGCTTAGTGGGCAGGGCTGCCACAGATACGCAGTATTTT
J: TRBJ2-3
V: TRBV7-6
D: .

CDR3: CASSLSSGGHIQYF
DNA: TGTGCCAGCAGCTTATCTTCTGGTGGACACATTCAGTACTTC
J: TRBJ2-4
V: TRBV7-8
D: .

CDR3: CASSYLLQGARTDTQYF
DNA: TGTGCCAGCAGCTACCTCCTACAGGGGGCAAGGACAGATACGCAGTATTTT
J: TRBJ2-3
V: TRBV5-4
D: TRBD1

CDR3: CASSLEKQGGSNQPQHF
DNA: TGTGCCAGCAGCTTAGAAAAACAGGGTGGCAGCAATCAGCCCCAGCATTTT
J: TRBJ1-5
V: TRBV11-2
D: .

CDR3: CASSLARGIGETQYF
DNA: TGTGCCAGCAGCTTAGCTCGGGGGATTGGGGAGACCCAGTACTTC
J: TRBJ2-5
V: TRBV7-2
D: .